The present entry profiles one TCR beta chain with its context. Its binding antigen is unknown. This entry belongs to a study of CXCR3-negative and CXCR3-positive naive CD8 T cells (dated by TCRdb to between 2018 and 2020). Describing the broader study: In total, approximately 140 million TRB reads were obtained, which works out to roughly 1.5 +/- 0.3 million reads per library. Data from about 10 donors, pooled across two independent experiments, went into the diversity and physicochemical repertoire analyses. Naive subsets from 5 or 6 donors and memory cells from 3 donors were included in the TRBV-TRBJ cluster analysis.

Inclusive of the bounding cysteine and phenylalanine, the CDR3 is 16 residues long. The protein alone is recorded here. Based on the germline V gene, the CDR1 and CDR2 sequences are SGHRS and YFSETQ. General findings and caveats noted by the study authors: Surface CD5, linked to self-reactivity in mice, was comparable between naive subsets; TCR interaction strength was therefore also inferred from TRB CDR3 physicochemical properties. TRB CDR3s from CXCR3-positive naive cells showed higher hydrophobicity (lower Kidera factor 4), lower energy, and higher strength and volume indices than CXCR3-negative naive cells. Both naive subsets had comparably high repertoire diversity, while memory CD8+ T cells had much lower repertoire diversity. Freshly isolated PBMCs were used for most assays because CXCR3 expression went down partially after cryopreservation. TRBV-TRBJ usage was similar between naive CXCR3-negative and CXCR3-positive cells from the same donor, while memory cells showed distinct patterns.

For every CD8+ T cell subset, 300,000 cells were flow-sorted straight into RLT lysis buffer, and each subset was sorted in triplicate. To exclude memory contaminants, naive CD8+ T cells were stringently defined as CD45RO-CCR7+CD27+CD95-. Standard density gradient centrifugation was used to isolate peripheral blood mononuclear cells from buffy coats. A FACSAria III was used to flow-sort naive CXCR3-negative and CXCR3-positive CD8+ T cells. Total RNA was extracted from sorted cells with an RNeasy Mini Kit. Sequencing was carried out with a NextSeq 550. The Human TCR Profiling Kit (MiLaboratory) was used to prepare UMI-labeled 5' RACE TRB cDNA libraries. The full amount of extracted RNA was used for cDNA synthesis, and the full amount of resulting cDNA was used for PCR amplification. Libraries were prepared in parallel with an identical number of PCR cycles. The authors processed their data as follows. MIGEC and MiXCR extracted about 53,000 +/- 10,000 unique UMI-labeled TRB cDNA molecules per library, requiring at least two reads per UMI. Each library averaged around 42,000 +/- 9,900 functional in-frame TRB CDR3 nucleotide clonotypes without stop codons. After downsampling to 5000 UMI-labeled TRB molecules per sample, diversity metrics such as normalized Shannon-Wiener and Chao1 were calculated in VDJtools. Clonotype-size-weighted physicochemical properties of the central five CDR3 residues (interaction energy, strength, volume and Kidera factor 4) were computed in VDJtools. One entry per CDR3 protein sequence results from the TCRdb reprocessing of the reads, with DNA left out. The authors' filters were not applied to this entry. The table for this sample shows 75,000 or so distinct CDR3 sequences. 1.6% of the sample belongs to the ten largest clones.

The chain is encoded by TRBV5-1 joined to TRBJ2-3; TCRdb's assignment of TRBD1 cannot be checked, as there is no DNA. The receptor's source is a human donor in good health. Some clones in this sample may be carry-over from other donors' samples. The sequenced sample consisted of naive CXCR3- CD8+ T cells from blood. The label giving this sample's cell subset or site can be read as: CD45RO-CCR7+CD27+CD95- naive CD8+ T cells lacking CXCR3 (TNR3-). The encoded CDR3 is CASSPADRRSTDTQYF. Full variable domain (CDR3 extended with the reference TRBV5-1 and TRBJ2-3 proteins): KAGVTQTPRYLIKTRGQQVTLSCSPISGHRSVSWYQQTPGQGLQFLFEYFSETQRNKGNFPGRFSGRQFSNSRSEMNVSTLELGDSALYLCASSPADRRSTDTQYFGPGTRLTVL.